This TCR beta chain was sequenced in a study of PD-1 blockade in classical Hodgkin lymphoma. The length of the CDR3 is 17 residues. Looked up from germline, CDR1 is SSHAT and CDR2 is FNYEAQ (reference sequence). Regarding the study as a whole: A reduction in baseline TCR diversity was reportedly seen in newly diagnosed patients relative to healthy donors.

Using immunoSEQ multiplex PCR, the repertoire was profiled, and TCRdb retains in-frame clones only, with some absent. The sample yields 90,000 or so clones, about 77% seen once. Of note for this clone: The antigen is unknown. Relative to the germline gene, one junction end is altered; a read error may explain this.

This sample's time point: cycle 4 day 1 (C4D1), after less than 7 weeks of nivolumab. All trial patients relapsed after autologous stem cell transplantation. The V and J genes are TRBV7-7 and TRBJ2-1; possibly TRBD1 for D (5 bases). The sample consisted of peripheral blood mononuclear cells (PBMCs), taken before the fourth cycle of nivolumab. The sequence was collected from a human donor with classical Hodgkin lymphoma. The CDR3 nucleotides read TGTGCTAGCAGCTTAGGGCAGGGCGTGAACCCCTACAATGAGCAGTTCTTC. The encoded protein is CASSLGQGVNPYNEQFF.